This TCR beta chain is from a study of neurological immune-mediated disorders. On the study more broadly: The approximately 34 multiple sclerosis patients comprised some 30 relapsing-remitting and 3 secondary progressive cases.

Study results and caveats: There was no clinical or MRI feature that was associated with the multiple sclerosis repertoire cluster. None of the CDR3 amino acid sequences of expanded clones recurred across subjects, suggesting private repertoires in all groups.

This CDR3 has 20 residues. Germline V gives CDR1 SGHRS, CDR2 YFSETQ. V dropped 4 bases and J dropped 0 bases, with 23 bases sitting between them. This clonotype was counted at least ten times. Its specificity is not known. From 15-18 subjects, over 190 million TCR-beta sequences were obtained in each sequencing run. TCRdb passed the 5' RACE reads through MiXCR, listing each CDR3 protein once. The table shows tens of thousands of distinct CDR3 sequences, with roughly 3.2% occurring only once. The chain recombines TRBV5-1 with TRBJ2-6; D possibly matches TRBD1 or TRBD2 (5 bases each). The sample was PBMCs. The receptor was derived from a woman in her 50s with multiple sclerosis. Here the CDR3 DNA reads TGCGCCAGCAGCCTGGTTGGAGGACACCATACGCGCTCTGGGGCCAACGTCCTGACTTTC. It codes for CASSLVGGHHTRSGANVLTF.